This TCR beta chain was sequenced in a study of CD8+ T cells in alopecia areata. Study-level points and caveats: Unlike in mice, where it was clearer, TCR sharing across patients was less clear, possibly HLA-related. A great number of expanded lesional clones endured in scalp and blood during tofacitinib.

Sample treatment: oral pan-JAK inhibitor, 5-10 mg twice daily. Punch biopsies of lesional scalp, plus peripheral blood, were taken from alopecia areata patients. Sequencing relied on a cDNA template that was reverse transcribed from extracted RNA. TCRdb's table, derived via immunoSEQ multiplex PCR, lists solely in-frame clones and lacks some. The repertoire has about 250,000 clones, 60% of them found once; the top ten carry about 0.9%. As concerns this clone: Its antigen is undetermined.

V trimming: 1 base; J trimming: 6 bases; junction bases outside the gene matches: 5. The CDR3 runs 14 residues. CDR1 is LGHNA and CDR2 is YNFKEQ in the germline V gene. The TCR originated in a human donor with alopecia areata. The V call is TRBV4-2, the J call TRBJ2-7; 8 bases are a match to TRBD1. Here the sequenced sample was CD4+ T cells sorted from blood, taken around week 52, from a patient treated with tofacitinib. The CDR3 here is CASSQGDRSGEQYF. Written as DNA, the CDR3 is TGTGCCAGCAGCCAAGGGGACAGGTCGGGCGAGCAGTACTTC.